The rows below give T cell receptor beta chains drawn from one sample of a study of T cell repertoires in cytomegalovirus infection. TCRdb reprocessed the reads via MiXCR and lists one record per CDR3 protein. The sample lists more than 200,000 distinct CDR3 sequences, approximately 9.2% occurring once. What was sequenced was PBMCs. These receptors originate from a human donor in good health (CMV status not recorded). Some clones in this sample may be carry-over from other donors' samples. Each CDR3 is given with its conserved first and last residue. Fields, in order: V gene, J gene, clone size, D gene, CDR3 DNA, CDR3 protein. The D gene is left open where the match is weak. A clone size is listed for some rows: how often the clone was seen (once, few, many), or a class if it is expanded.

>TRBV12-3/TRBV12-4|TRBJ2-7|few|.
TGTGCCAGCAGTACCGGAGGGTCCTACGAGCAGTACTTC
CASSTGGSYEQYF
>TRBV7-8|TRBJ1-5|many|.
TGTGCCAGCAGCTCATTCACAAGCAATCAGCCCCAGCATTTT
CASSSFTSNQPQHF
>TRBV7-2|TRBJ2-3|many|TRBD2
TGTGCCAGCAGCTTGGGACTAGCGGGGACCCCGAGGGTAGATACGCAGTATTTT
CASSLGLAGTPRVDTQYF
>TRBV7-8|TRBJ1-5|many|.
TGTGCCAGCAGCTTATGGTGGGGGACAAGCCAAGGTCAGCCCCAGCATTTT
CASSLWWGTSQGQPQHF
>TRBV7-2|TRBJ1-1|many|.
TGTGCCAGCAGGACGACACCGATGAACACTGAAGCTTTCTTT
CASRTTPMNTEAFF
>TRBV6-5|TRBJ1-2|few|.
TGTGCCAGCAGTTACTCGAGACAACTATACACCTTC
CASSYSRQLYTF
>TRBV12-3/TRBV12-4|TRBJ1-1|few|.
TGTGCCAGCTCGGTTGGGGAGAACACTGAAGCTTTCTTT
CASSVGENTEAFF
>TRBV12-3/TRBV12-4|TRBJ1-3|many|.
TGTGCCAGCTTGAAACAGGCGAGCTCTGGAAACACCATATATTTT
CASLKQASSGNTIYF
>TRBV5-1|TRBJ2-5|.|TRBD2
TGCGCCAGCAGCTTGGGTAGCGGGAGAGGATTGGGAGAGACCCAGTACTTC
CASSLGSGRGLGETQYF
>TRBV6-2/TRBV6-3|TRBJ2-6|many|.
TGTGCCAGCAGTAGGACGGCCGGGGCCAACGTCCTGACTTTC
CASSRTAGANVLTF
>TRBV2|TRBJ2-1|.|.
TGTGCCAGCAGTGAAGCAGGTAGGGCCAGGGACAATGAGCAGTTCTTC
CASSEAGRARDNEQFF
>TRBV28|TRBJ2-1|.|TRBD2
TGTGCCAGCAGTTTCGGGGGGGGGGGAAGCTCCTACAATGAGCAGTTCTTC
CASSFGGGGSSYNEQFF
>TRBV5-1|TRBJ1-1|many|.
TGCGCCAGCAGCTTCAAGGGGAGCAGCATGAACACTGAAGCTTTCTTT
CASSFKGSSMNTEAFF
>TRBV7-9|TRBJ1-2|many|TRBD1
TGTGCCAGCAGCTTGGCTGGGACAGGGAAATTCTACACCTTC
CASSLAGTGKFYTF
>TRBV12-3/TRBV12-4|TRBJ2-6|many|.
TGTGCCAGCAGTTTATCGGGGGGCGCATCTGGGGCCAACGTCCTGACTTTC
CASSLSGGASGANVLTF
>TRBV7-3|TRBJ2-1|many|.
TGTGCCAGCAGCTTAATGTTGAACAATGAGCAGTTCTTC
CASSLMLNNEQFF
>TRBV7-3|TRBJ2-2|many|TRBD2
TGTGCCAGCAGCCAGAGCGGGGGGGGTAGCCGGGAGCTGTTTTTT
CASSQSGGGSRELFF
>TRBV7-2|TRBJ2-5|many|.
TGTGCCAGCAGCTTAGAGGTGCTGGAGACCCAGTACTTC
CASSLEVLETQYF
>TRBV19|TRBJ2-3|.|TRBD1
TGTGCCAGTAGTGGAGGGACAGGTTCAGATACGCAGTATTTT
CASSGGTGSDTQYF
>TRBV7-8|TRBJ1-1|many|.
TGTGCCAGCAGCTCACCGTGGGGCAGTCAGGGCACTGAAGCTTTCTTT
CASSSPWGSQGTEAFF
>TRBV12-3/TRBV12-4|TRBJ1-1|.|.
TGTGCCAGCAGTTTATGGCCCCAAAGGGGGAACACTGAAGCTTTCTTT
CASSLWPQRGNTEAFF
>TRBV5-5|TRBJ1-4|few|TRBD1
TGTGCCAGCAGCCACTCCGATCCCGGGACAGGGGTCCCCAAACTGTTTTTT
CASSHSDPGTGVPKLFF
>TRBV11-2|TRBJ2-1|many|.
TGTGCCAGCAGCTTAGTGGGCTGGAACCATGAGCAGTTCTTC
CASSLVGWNHEQFF
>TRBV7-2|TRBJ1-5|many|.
TGTGCCAGCAGCTCTCCAGGGGTTGGCAATCAGCCCCAGCATTTT
CASSSPGVGNQPQHF
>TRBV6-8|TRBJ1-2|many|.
TGTGCCAGCAGTTACACTGGAGGGAGCTACACCTTC
CASSYTGGSYTF
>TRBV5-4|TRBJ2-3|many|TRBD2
TGTGCCAGCAGCCCGGGCGGGGGGGAGCGCACAGATACGCAGTATTTT
CASSPGGGERTDTQYF
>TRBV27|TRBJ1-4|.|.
TGTGCCAGCAGTTCGGAGGGCGCCGGTGAAAAACTGTTTTTT
CASSSEGAGEKLFF
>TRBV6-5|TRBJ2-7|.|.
TGTGCCAGCAGTTACTGGGGGACACGCGGGGATATCCGCTCCTGGGGCTACGAGCAGTACTTC
CASSYWGTRGDIRSWGYEQYF